The 15 T cell receptor beta chains presented below share a single source sample, sequenced in a study of metastatic and nonmetastatic thyroid tumors. TCRdb ran MiXCR on the PCR reads. The sample lists under 35,000 clones, 30% occurring once. Nobody among the patients had been given any treatment before thyroid surgery. Sequencing was performed on blood. The receptors here all came from a female donor with papillary thyroid cancer or a benign thyroid nodule (not recorded which). Some clones in this sample may be carry-over from other donors' samples.

Turning to this clone: The junction departs from germline at one end; a sequencing error may be responsible. This chain uses TRBV6-2 or TRBV6-3 with TRBJ2-1; 12 bases align to TRBD2. CDR3 length: 17 amino acids. Per the germline V gene, CDR1 is MNHEY and CDR2 is SVGEGT. The CDR3 nucleotides are TGTGCCAGCATTTACGGGCTAGCGGGAGGGCCGGCCAATGAGCAGTTCTTC. It codes for CASIYGLAGGPANEQFF.

The chain carries TRBV18 and TRBJ2-7; 10 bases map to TRBD2. V shed 6 bases, J shed 0 bases, and the junction held 8 bases outside the gene matches. The CDR3 is 16 residues long. In germline, CDR1 is KGHSH, CDR2 LQKENI. The CDR3 spells CASSLLAGGSSYEQYF. The CDR3 nucleotides are TGTGCCAGCTCGCTTTTAGCGGGGGGCAGCTCCTACGAGCAGTACTTC.

Ten or more counts support this clone. The chain is built from TRBV18 and TRBJ2-7; D uncertain. Germline V gene data show CDR1 as KGHSH and CDR2 as LQKENI. The V and J ends lost 6 bases and 6 bases respectively, with 15 bases between them. This CDR3 spans 13 amino acids. The CDR3 is CASSHEIGREQYF. The CDR3 nucleotides are TGTGCCAGCTCTCACGAGATCGGACGCGAGCAGTACTTC.

The table lists this clone with many counts. This chain joins TRBV4-1 and TRBJ2-3; 10 nucleotides align to TRBD2. This CDR3 spans 17 amino acids. V dropped 0 bases and J dropped 7; count of bases not matched to a gene: 10. Germline loops: CDR1 MGHRA, CDR2 YSYEKL. This CDR3 reads CASSQDQAGGPGHTQYF. The CDR3 DNA is TGCGCCAGCAGCCAAGACCAAGCGGGAGGGCCGGGCCATACGCAGTATTTT.

This clone was counted a few times. J is TRBJ1-5 and V is TRBV19; no reliable D call. CDR1 LNHDA and CDR2 SQIVND come from the germline V gene (reference sequence). The CDR3 consists of 15 residues. The V gene lost 6 bases and the J gene lost 5 bases, with 17 bases spanning the gap. CDR3: CASRRWSVRDQPQHF. CDR3 sequence (DNA): TGTGCCAGTAGGAGGTGGTCAGTTAGGGATCAGCCCCAGCATTTT.

This clone was recorded at least ten times. The chain uses TRBV25-1 and TRBJ2-5, with 7 nucleotides matching TRBD1. Germline CDR1 and CDR2: MGHDK and SYGVNS. This CDR3 is built from 14 residues. V shed 2 bases, J shed 6 bases, and the junction held 6 bases outside the gene matches. The CDR3 spells CASSEGGRGKTQYF. The CDR3 bases are TGTGCCAGCAGTGAAGGCGGCAGGGGGAAGACCCAGTACTTC.

Ten or more counts support this clone. The chain has TRBV5-1 and TRBJ1-4; the D is unclear. The germline V and J ends were trimmed by 0 bases and 7 bases, with 10 bases remaining between them. In germline, CDR1 is SGHRS, CDR2 YFSETQ. CDR3 length: 14 residues. The CDR3 sequence is CASSLGHQAEKLFF. For the CDR3, the DNA is TGCGCCAGCAGCTTGGGACATCAGGCTGAAAAACTGTTTTTT.

For this clone: A junction end diverges from the germline sequence, so it may reflect a read error. The V call is TRBV19, the J call TRBJ2-1, with D uncertain. This CDR3 has 14 residues. From germline, CDR1 is LNHDA and CDR2 SQIVND (reference sequence). The DNA of the CDR3 is TGTGCCAGTAGTAGCGGTAACTCCTACAATGAGCTGTTCTTC. Its translation is CASSSGNSYNELFF. Combining the CDR3 with reference TRBV19 and TRBJ2-1 gives the whole variable domain DGGITQSPKYLFRKEGQNVTLSCEQNLNHDAMYWYRQDPGQGLRLIYYSQIVNDFQKGDIAEGYSVSREKKESFPLTVTSAQKNPTAFYLCASSSGNSYNELFFGPGTRLTVL.

This clone was found many times. The CDR3 DNA reads as TGTGCCAGCAGTTTTGGGGGGGCGCCGTACGAGCAGTACTTC. This translates into CASSFGGAPYEQYF. The rearrangement links TRBV12-3 or TRBV12-4 to TRBJ2-7; D is possibly TRBD2 (7 bases). Trimming left V 3 bases short and J 4 bases short, with 13 bases between. The CDR3 extends over 14 amino acids.

The rearrangement joins TRBV18 to TRBJ1-2; 8 bases map to TRBD1. V lost 6 bases and J lost 3; bases outside the gene matches: 6. The germline gives CDR1 KGHSH, CDR2 LQKENI. The CDR3 spans 14 residues. In DNA, the CDR3 is TGTGCCAGCTCTCAGGACAGGGCCTACTATGGCTACACCTTC. It specifies CASSQDRAYYGYTF.

This chain joins TRBV7-3 and TRBJ2-5; 11 bases align to TRBD1. Germline V CDR1 and CDR2: SGHTA, FQGTGA. V lost 1 base and J lost 5; bases outside the gene matches: 6. This CDR3 region has 16 residues. CDR3 residues: CASSLSGQGARETQYF. CDR3 nucleotide sequence: TGTGCCAGCAGCTTAAGTGGACAGGGGGCGAGGGAGACCCAGTACTTC. The full variable domain, rest sourced from reference TRBV7-3 and TRBJ2-5, is GAGVSQTPSNKVTEKGKYVELRCDPISGHTALYWYRQSLGQGPEFLIYFQGTGAADDSGLPNDRFFAVRPEGSVSTLKIQRTERGDSAVYLCASSLSGQGARETQYFGPGTRLLVL.

This chain links TRBV5-6 with TRBJ1-3, with D tentatively TRBD1 (6 bases). The length of the CDR3 is 16 residues. Germline V gene data show CDR1 as SGHDT and CDR2 as YYEEEE. CDR3 in amino acids: CCISWEGVSPVNTIYF. As DNA, the CDR3 is TGTTGCATCAGCTGGGAGGGGGTGTCGCCTGTAAACACCATATATTTT.

V is TRBV20-1 and J is TRBJ2-3; D possibly matches TRBD1 or TRBD2 (5 bases each). Between the trimmed V and J ends, which lost 5 bases and 0 bases, there was a span of 15 bases. The CDR3 covers 15 residues. CDR1 is DFQATT and CDR2 is SNEGSKA in the germline V gene (reference sequence). This chain's CDR3 is CSAPRDGASTDTQYF. The DNA of the CDR3 is TGCAGTGCTCCACGGGACGGCGCAAGCACAGATACGCAGTATTTT.

There are many counts of this clone. V is TRBV28 and J is TRBJ2-3, with TRBD1 matching over 7 bases. The CDR3 sequence is 12 residues long. In germline, CDR1 is MDHEN, CDR2 SYDVKM. Germline trimming cut 6 bases from V and 10 bases from J; bases unmatched to any gene: 7. The CDR3 bases are TGTGCCAGCAGGGGGGACAGTTATGCGCAGTATTTT. It encodes CASRGDSYAQYF. Full variable domain (outside the CDR3, taken from reference TRBV28 and TRBJ2-3): DVKVTQSSRYLVKRTGEKVFLECVQDMDHENMFWYRQDPGLGLRLIYFSYDVKMKEKGDIPEGYSVSREKKERFSLILESASTNQTSMYLCASRGDSYAQYFGPGTRLTVL.

V usage is TRBV6-2 or TRBV6-3 and J usage is TRBJ2-1; D may be TRBD2 (6 bases). The CDR3 sequence is 14 residues long. V lost 0 bases and J lost 7, with 10 bases in between. From germline, CDR1 is MNHEY and CDR2 SVGEGT. The CDR3 spells CASSYSGSPNEQFF. CDR3 nucleotides: TGTGCCAGCAGTTACTCCGGGAGTCCTAATGAGCAGTTCTTC.